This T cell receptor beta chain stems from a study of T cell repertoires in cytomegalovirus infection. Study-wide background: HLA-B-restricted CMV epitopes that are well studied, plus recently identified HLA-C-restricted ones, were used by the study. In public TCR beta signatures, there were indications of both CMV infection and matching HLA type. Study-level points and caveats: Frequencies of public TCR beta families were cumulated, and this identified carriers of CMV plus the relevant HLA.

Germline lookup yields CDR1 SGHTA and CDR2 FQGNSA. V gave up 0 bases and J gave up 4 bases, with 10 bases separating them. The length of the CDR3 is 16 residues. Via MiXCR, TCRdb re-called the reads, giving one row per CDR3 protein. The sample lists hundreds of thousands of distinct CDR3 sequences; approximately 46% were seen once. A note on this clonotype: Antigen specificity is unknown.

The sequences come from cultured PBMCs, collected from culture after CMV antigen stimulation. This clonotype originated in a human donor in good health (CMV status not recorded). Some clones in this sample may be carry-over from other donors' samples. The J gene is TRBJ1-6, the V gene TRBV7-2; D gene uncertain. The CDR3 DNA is TGTGCCAGCAGCTTAGCGGGCACACTATATAATTCACCCCTCCACTTT. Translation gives CASSLAGTLYNSPLHF.